This entry lists 16 T cell receptor beta chains sequenced from one sample in a study of CXCR3-negative and CXCR3-positive naive CD8 T cells. Whole-study findings and limits: CXCR3-negative naive cells had less hydrophobic TRB CDR3s than did CXCR3-positive naive cells.

Carrying UMI labels, the TRB cDNA libraries were prepared through 5' RACE. TCRdb reprocessed the 5' RACE reads; each CDR3 protein has one entry and no DNA is given. This repertoire comprises some 150,000 distinct CDR3 sequences; its ten largest clones make up roughly 0.41%. Their specific antigens are unknown. The sample taken for sequencing was naive CXCR3+ CD8+ T cells from blood. This sample's subset: CD45RO-CCR7+CD27+CD95- naive CD8+ T cells expressing CXCR3 (TNR3+). These receptors came from a human donor in good health. Some clones in this sample may be carry-over from other donors' samples.

This chain links TRBV18 with TRBJ2-2; TCRdb names TRBD1, which stays unverified in the absence of DNA. The CDR3 sequence is 15 residues long. Germline values: CDR1 KGHSH, CDR2 LQKENI. This chain's CDR3 is CASSPGQINTGELFF.

The chain couples TRBV11-1 to TRBJ2-1; TCRdb lists TRBD1, though no DNA is available to test this call. CDR1 SGHAT and CDR2 FQDESV come from the germline V gene (reference sequence). The CDR3 has 16 residues. The CDR3 region is CASSFSPGQGGNEQFF. Together with reference TRBV11-1 and TRBJ2-1, the CDR3 gives the full variable domain: EAEVAQSPRYKITEKSQAVAFWCDPISGHATLYWYRQILGQGPELLVQFQDESVVDDSQLPKDRFSAERLKGVDSTLKIQPAELGDSAMYLCASSFSPGQGGNEQFFGPGTRLTVL.

The chain employs TRBV5-1 and TRBJ2-1. The CDR3 is 16 amino acids. CDR1 is SGHRS and CDR2 is YFSETQ in the germline V gene. The CDR3 loop is CASSLGPQSSYNEQFF.

This chain joins TRBV29-1 and TRBJ1-2; TCRdb picks TRBD1, but there is no DNA to check that call. CDR1 and CDR2 (germline): SQVTM, ANQGSEA. The CDR3 extends over 12 amino acids. CDR3 region: CSVGTGGGGYTF.

The CDR3 is CASSQLAGPGETQYF. The chain is built from TRBV4-1 and TRBJ2-5; TCRdb's D call, TRBD2, is unchecked because there is no DNA. Germline V gives CDR1 MGHRA, CDR2 YSYEKL. The CDR3 spans 15 residues.

This chain links TRBV29-1 with TRBJ2-2. Germline loops: CDR1 SQVTM, CDR2 ANQGSEA. CDR3 size: 12 residues. CDR3 amino acids: CSVNQDTGELFF.

J is TRBJ2-3 and V is TRBV29-1. This CDR3 contains 12 residues. In germline, CDR1 is SQVTM, CDR2 ANQGSEA. Here the CDR3 reads CSVEPAGDTQYF.

CDR3 sequence reads: CASSFRTGQETQYF. The chain uses TRBV7-9 and TRBJ2-5; TCRdb's D call of TRBD1 is untestable without DNA. The germline gives CDR1 SEHNR, CDR2 FQNEAQ (reference sequence). This CDR3 is built from 14 residues.

This rearrangement joins TRBV5-1 to TRBJ2-1; TCRdb's assignment of TRBD1 cannot be checked, as there is no DNA. This CDR3 comprises 14 residues. From germline, CDR1 is SGHRS and CDR2 YFSETQ. CDR3 amino acids: CASSLVPGAHEQFF.

The chain carries TRBV28 and TRBJ2-7; TCRdb selects TRBD2, and the lack of DNA leaves this call unchecked. CDR3 size: 15 residues. Germline CDR1 MDHEN, CDR2 SYDVKM. The CDR3 reads CASSDIPTRQLEQYF.

This chain links TRBV12-3 or TRBV12-4 with TRBJ2-2; TCRdb returns TRBD1, unconfirmable since there is no DNA. This CDR3 is 14 amino acids long. The CDR3 sequence is CASSRDRVAGELFF.

The rearrangement joins TRBV27 to TRBJ2-3; the D gene TCRdb calls, TRBD1, cannot be checked with no DNA. The CDR3 extends over 14 amino acids. The germline V gene encodes CDR1 MNHEY and CDR2 SMNVEV (reference sequence). CDR3 sequence reads: CASRYGQGADTQYF.

The CDR3 sequence is CASSLGIDNEQFF. The V call is TRBV7-3, the J call TRBJ2-1. Germline CDR1 reads SGHTA; CDR2 reads FQGTGA. This CDR3 is 13 amino acids long.

The chain employs TRBV20-1 and TRBJ2-3; TCRdb outputs TRBD1, but without DNA this stays unchecked. Per germline, CDR1 DFQATT and CDR2 SNEGSKA (reference sequence). CDR3 length: 15 amino acids. This CDR3 reads CSASTPYLATDTQYF.

The rearrangement uses TRBV5-1 and TRBJ2-1; the D call from TCRdb, TRBD2, cannot be confirmed without DNA. This CDR3 comprises 15 residues. CDR1 and CDR2 from the germline V gene are SGHRS and YFSETQ. CDR3 in amino acids: CASSTLAESYNEQFF.

The chain is built from TRBV12-3 or TRBV12-4 and TRBJ2-1. The CDR3 covers 15 residues. The CDR3 reads CASSLTRSSYNEQFF.